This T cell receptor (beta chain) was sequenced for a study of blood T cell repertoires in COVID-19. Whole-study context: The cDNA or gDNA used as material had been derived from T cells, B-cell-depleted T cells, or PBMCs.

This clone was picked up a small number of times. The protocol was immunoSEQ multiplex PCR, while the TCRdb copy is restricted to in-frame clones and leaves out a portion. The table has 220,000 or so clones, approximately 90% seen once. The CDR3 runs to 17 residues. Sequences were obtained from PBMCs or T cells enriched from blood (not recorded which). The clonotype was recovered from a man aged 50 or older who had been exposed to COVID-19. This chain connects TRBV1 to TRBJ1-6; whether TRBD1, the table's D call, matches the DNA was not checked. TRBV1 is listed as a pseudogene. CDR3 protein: CTSSQDCPEDRASPLHF. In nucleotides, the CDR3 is TGCACCAGCAGCCAAGATTGCCCCGAGGACAGGGCTTCGCCCCTCCACTTT.